The rows below give T cell receptor beta chains drawn from one sample of a study of cytomegalovirus exposure and HLA in healthy donors. TCRdb's table, derived via immunoSEQ multiplex PCR, lists solely in-frame clones and lacks some. The table has over 100,000 clones, about four fifths seen once. Sequenced input: PBMCs. Source of these receptors: a woman in her twenties or thirties in good health and CMV-seronegative. Both conserved end residues are part of each CDR3. Each record gives: V gene, J gene, D gene, clone size, CDR3 DNA, CDR3 protein. The D gene is left open where the match is weak. Clone size is stated in some rows and not others, as once, few, many or a class when expanded.

V gene: TRBV4-1; J gene: TRBJ2-7; D gene: TRBD2; clone size: NA; CDR3 DNA: TGCGCCAGCAGCAAGGGACTAGCGGGCCTCCCCCTCTACGAGCAGTACTTC; CDR3 protein: CASSKGLAGLPLYEQYF
V gene: TRBV5-3; J gene: TRBJ2-1; D gene: TRBD2; clone size: NA; CDR3 DNA: TGTGCCAGAAGCACCGGGACTAGCGGAATGGTCTCCTACAATGAGCAGTTCTTC; CDR3 protein: CARSTGTSGMVSYNEQFF
V gene: TRBV5-4; J gene: TRBJ2-3; D gene: TRBD1; clone size: NA; CDR3 DNA: TGTGCCAGCAGCTTAGGTCCTTTGGGACAGGGCGGCACAGATACGCAGTATTTT; CDR3 protein: CASSLGPLGQGGTDTQYF
V gene: TRBV5-5; J gene: TRBJ1-4; D gene: NA; clone size: NA; CDR3 DNA: TGTGCCAGCAGCTTGGTGACATCCGGTGAAAAACTGTTTTTT; CDR3 protein: CASSLVTSGEKLFF
V gene: TRBV10-3; J gene: TRBJ1-1; D gene: NA; clone size: few; CDR3 DNA: TGTGCCATCAGCCGTGGAGGGGCGGTAACTGAAGCTTTCTTT; CDR3 protein: CAISRGGAVTEAFF
V gene: TRBV28; J gene: TRBJ2-2; D gene: NA; clone size: NA; CDR3 DNA: TGTGCCAGCAGGCCTTCTGATCGGGAGTCCGGGGAGCTGTTTTTT; CDR3 protein: CASRPSDRESGELFF
V gene: TRBV11-2; J gene: TRBJ1-4; D gene: NA; clone size: NA; CDR3 DNA: TGTGCCAGCAGCTTACGGGGTTATGAAAAACTGTTTTTT; CDR3 protein: CASSLRGYEKLFF
V gene: TRBV7-2; J gene: TRBJ1-5; D gene: NA; clone size: NA; CDR3 DNA: TGTGCCAGCAGCCTCATCGACACGATCAATCAGCCCCAGCATTTT; CDR3 protein: CASSLIDTINQPQHF
V gene: TRBV7-2; J gene: TRBJ1-3; D gene: TRBD1; clone size: NA; CDR3 DNA: TGTGCCAGCAGCTTAGTAACAGGGGGCTTCGACACCATATATTTT; CDR3 protein: CASSLVTGGFDTIYF
V gene: TRBV11-2; J gene: TRBJ2-5; D gene: TRBD2; clone size: NA; CDR3 DNA: TGCGCCAGCAGCGTAGGACTAGCGGTACAAGAGACCCAGTACTTC; CDR3 protein: CASSVGLAVQETQYF
V gene: TRBV28; J gene: TRBJ2-1; D gene: TRBD2; clone size: NA; CDR3 DNA: TGTGCCAGCAGACGAAGCGGGAGCTCCTACAATGAGCAGTTCTTC; CDR3 protein: CASRRSGSSYNEQFF
V gene: TRBV4-1; J gene: TRBJ2-3; D gene: TRBD2; clone size: few; CDR3 DNA: TGCGCCAGCAGCCTATCGGCCGGGACTAGCGCCACAGATACGCAGTATTTT; CDR3 protein: CASSLSAGTSATDTQYF
V gene: TRBV7-2; J gene: TRBJ1-5; D gene: NA; clone size: NA; CDR3 DNA: TGTGCCAGCAGCCCCCAGGCAGGCAACAATCAGCCCCAGCATTTT; CDR3 protein: CASSPQAGNNQPQHF
V gene: TRBV25-1; J gene: TRBJ2-5; D gene: TRBD2; clone size: NA; CDR3 DNA: TGTGCCAGCAGTGTGACTAGCGGGAGGGTCCAAGAGACCCAGTACTTC; CDR3 protein: CASSVTSGRVQETQYF
V gene: TRBV7-2; J gene: TRBJ2-2; D gene: TRBD1; clone size: NA; CDR3 DNA: TGTGCCAGCAGCGACACCGGGACAGCAAACACCGGGGAGCTGTTTTTT; CDR3 protein: CASSDTGTANTGELFF
V gene: TRBV2; J gene: TRBJ1-2; D gene: TRBD1; clone size: NA; CDR3 DNA: TGTGCCAGCAGTGAAATAGGGACAGCTAACTATGGCTACACCTTC; CDR3 protein: CASSEIGTANYGYTF
V gene: TRBV5-6; J gene: TRBJ2-5; D gene: NA; clone size: NA; CDR3 DNA: TGTGCCAGCAGCGGCCTCGGAGGGGAGTTCGGAGAGACCCAGTACTTC; CDR3 protein: CASSGLGGEFGETQYF
V gene: TRBV9; J gene: TRBJ2-1; D gene: NA; clone size: NA; CDR3 DNA: TGTGCCGGCAGGGGAGGGCCCCCCCGGGGTGAGCAGTTCTTC; CDR3 protein: CAGRGGPPRGEQFF
V gene: TRBV5-4; J gene: TRBJ2-2; D gene: TRBD2; clone size: NA; CDR3 DNA: TGTGCCAGCAGCTCCTTAGCGGGAGGGGACACCGGGGAGCTGTTTTTT; CDR3 protein: CASSSLAGGDTGELFF
V gene: TRBV7-8; J gene: TRBJ1-5; D gene: NA; clone size: few; CDR3 DNA: TGTGCCAGCAGCTTAGCGCGATACAGGGTCAATCAGCCCCAGCATTTT; CDR3 protein: CASSLARYRVNQPQHF
V gene: TRBV5-1; J gene: TRBJ2-1; D gene: NA; clone size: NA; CDR3 DNA: TGCGCCAGCAGCTTGGGCCAGGGGCACCAGAATGAGCAGTTCTTC; CDR3 protein: CASSLGQGHQNEQFF
V gene: TRBV7-8; J gene: TRBJ1-1; D gene: NA; clone size: NA; CDR3 DNA: TGTGCCAGCAGCTCGCCTCAGGGCTACATGAACACTGAAGCTTTCTTT; CDR3 protein: CASSSPQGYMNTEAFF
V gene: TRBV7-9; J gene: TRBJ2-3; D gene: NA; clone size: NA; CDR3 DNA: TGTGCCAGTGGGGAGAGTGGCACAGATACGCAGTATTTT; CDR3 protein: CASGESGTDTQYF
V gene: TRBV7-9; J gene: TRBJ1-5; D gene: NA; clone size: NA; CDR3 DNA: TGTGCCAGCAGCTTAGGGCAGAATCAGCCCCAGCATTTT; CDR3 protein: CASSLGQNQPQHF
V gene: TRBV28; J gene: TRBJ2-1; D gene: NA; clone size: NA; CDR3 DNA: TGTGCCAGCAAGGCGAGCGGGCGAGCCAATGAGCAGTTCTTC; CDR3 protein: CASKASGRANEQFF
V gene: TRBV7-9; J gene: TRBJ2-7; D gene: TRBD2; clone size: few; CDR3 DNA: TGTGCCAGCAGCTCCCCCATCACTAGCGGTTCCTCCTACGAGCAGTACTTC; CDR3 protein: CASSSPITSGSSYEQYF
V gene: TRBV9; J gene: TRBJ2-1; D gene: NA; clone size: NA; CDR3 DNA: TGTGCCAGCAGCGGTCAATTCAATGAGCAGTTCTTC; CDR3 protein: CASSGQFNEQFF
V gene: TRBV5-6; J gene: TRBJ2-2; D gene: TRBD2; clone size: NA; CDR3 DNA: TGTGCCAGCAGCCCTAGCGGGAGGATCACCGGGGAGCTGTTTTTT; CDR3 protein: CASSPSGRITGELFF
V gene: TRBV18; J gene: TRBJ2-7; D gene: TRBD2; clone size: NA; CDR3 DNA: TGTGCCAGCTCACCCCGGACTAGCGGGAGTGGAACGTACGAGCAGTACTTC; CDR3 protein: CASSPRTSGSGTYEQYF
V gene: TRBV2; J gene: TRBJ1-5; D gene: NA; clone size: NA; CDR3 DNA: TGTGCCAGCTCCGGGCCCGGGGATGGGAGCAATCAGCCCCAGCATTTT; CDR3 protein: CASSGPGDGSNQPQHF
V gene: TRBV18; J gene: TRBJ2-7; D gene: TRBD1; clone size: NA; CDR3 DNA: TGTGCCAGCTCAGAGGGGCTTGTGCGGACAGGATCCTACGAGCAGTACTTC; CDR3 protein: CASSEGLVRTGSYEQYF
V gene: TRBV18; J gene: TRBJ2-3; D gene: TRBD1; clone size: NA; CDR3 DNA: TGTGCCAGCTCAGGGGACAGGCAAGATACGCAGTATTTT; CDR3 protein: CASSGDRQDTQYF
V gene: TRBV18; J gene: TRBJ1-1; D gene: NA; clone size: NA; CDR3 DNA: TGTGCCAGCTCACGGGTTCAGGGAAAGAACACTGAAGCTTTCTTT; CDR3 protein: CASSRVQGKNTEAFF
V gene: TRBV5-6; J gene: TRBJ2-1; D gene: TRBD2; clone size: NA; CDR3 DNA: TGTGCCAGCAGCTTGAAGAGGGCGGGAGGTCTAGGGTACAATGAGCAGTTCTTC; CDR3 protein: CASSLKRAGGLGYNEQFF
V gene: TRBV7-3; J gene: TRBJ2-7; D gene: NA; clone size: NA; CDR3 DNA: TGTGCCAGCAGCTCTAAAGCTTACGAGCAGTACTTC; CDR3 protein: CASSSKAYEQYF
V gene: TRBV7-3; J gene: TRBJ1-1; D gene: TRBD1; clone size: NA; CDR3 DNA: TGTGCCAGCAGACTTGGACAGGGCGGGACTGAAGCTTTCTTT; CDR3 protein: CASRLGQGGTEAFF
V gene: TRBV28; J gene: TRBJ2-7; D gene: NA; clone size: once; CDR3 DNA: TGTGCCAGCATGTGGGGCCTTACCGGGGAGCAGTACTTC; CDR3 protein: CASMWGLTGEQYF
V gene: TRBV29-1; J gene: TRBJ1-2; D gene: NA; clone size: NA; CDR3 DNA: TGCAGCGTTGATTACCAGGGTGGCTACACCTTC; CDR3 protein: CSVDYQGGYTF
V gene: TRBV6-4; J gene: TRBJ2-7; D gene: TRBD2; clone size: once; CDR3 DNA: TGTGCCAGCAGTCGGCTAGCGGGGAGCTCCTACGAGCAGTACTTC; CDR3 protein: CASSRLAGSSYEQYF
V gene: TRBV15; J gene: TRBJ2-5; D gene: NA; clone size: NA; CDR3 DNA: TGTGCCACCAGCGCAGATCTTAGGACGGGAATAGAGACCCAGTACTTC; CDR3 protein: CATSADLRTGIETQYF
V gene: TRBV19; J gene: TRBJ1-2; D gene: NA; clone size: NA; CDR3 DNA: TGTGCCAGTAGTATCCCGGAGAGGAGGAACTATGGCTACACCTTC; CDR3 protein: CASSIPERRNYGYTF
V gene: TRBV28; J gene: TRBJ2-7; D gene: TRBD2; clone size: NA; CDR3 DNA: TGTGCCAGCAGTCAAGGGGGGGGTACTAGCGGGAGGGGCTACGAGCAGTACTTC; CDR3 protein: CASSQGGGTSGRGYEQYF
V gene: TRBV5-8; J gene: TRBJ2-1; D gene: TRBD2; clone size: NA; CDR3 DNA: TGTGCCAGCAGCTACGCCGGGACTAGCGGGGGGTTGCTATACAATGAGCAGTTCTTC; CDR3 protein: CASSYAGTSGGLLYNEQFF
V gene: TRBV4-1; J gene: TRBJ2-5; D gene: TRBD1; clone size: NA; CDR3 DNA: TGCGCCAGCGGCCCTGGGACAGACCAAGAGACCCAGTACTTC; CDR3 protein: CASGPGTDQETQYF
V gene: TRBV4-1; J gene: TRBJ2-7; D gene: TRBD2; clone size: NA; CDR3 DNA: TGCGCCAGCAGCCAGAGGTCGACTAGCGGGTCCTACGAGCAGTACTTC; CDR3 protein: CASSQRSTSGSYEQYF
V gene: TRBV28; J gene: TRBJ2-6; D gene: TRBD1; clone size: NA; CDR3 DNA: TGTGCCAGCCGACGACGGGACAGCTCTGGGGCCAACGTCCTGACTTTC; CDR3 protein: CASRRRDSSGANVLTF